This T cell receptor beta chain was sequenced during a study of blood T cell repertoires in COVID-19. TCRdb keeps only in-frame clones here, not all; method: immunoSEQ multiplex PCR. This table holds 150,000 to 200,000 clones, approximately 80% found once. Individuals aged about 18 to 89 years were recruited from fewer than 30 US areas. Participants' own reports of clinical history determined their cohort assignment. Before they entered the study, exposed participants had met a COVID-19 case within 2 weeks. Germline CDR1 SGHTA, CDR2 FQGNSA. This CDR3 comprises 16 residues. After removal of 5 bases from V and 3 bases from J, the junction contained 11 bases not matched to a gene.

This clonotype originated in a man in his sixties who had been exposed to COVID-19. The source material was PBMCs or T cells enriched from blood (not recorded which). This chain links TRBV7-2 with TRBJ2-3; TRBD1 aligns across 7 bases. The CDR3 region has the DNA TGTGCCAGCAGCGTCAAGGACAGGCGAACTACAGATACGCAGTATTTT. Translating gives CASSVKDRRTTDTQYF.